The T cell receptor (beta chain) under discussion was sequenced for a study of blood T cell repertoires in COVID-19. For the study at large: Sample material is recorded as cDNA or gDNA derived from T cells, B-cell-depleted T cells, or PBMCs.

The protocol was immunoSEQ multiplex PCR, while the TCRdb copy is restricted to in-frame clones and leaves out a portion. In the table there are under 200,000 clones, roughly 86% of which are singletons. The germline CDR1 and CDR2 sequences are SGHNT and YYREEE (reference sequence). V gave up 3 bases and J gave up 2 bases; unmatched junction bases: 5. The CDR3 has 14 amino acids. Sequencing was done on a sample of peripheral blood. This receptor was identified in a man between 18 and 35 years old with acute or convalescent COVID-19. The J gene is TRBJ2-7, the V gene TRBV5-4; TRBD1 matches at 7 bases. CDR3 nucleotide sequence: TGTGCCAGCAGCTCTTGGGACAGAGCCTACGAGCAGTACTTC. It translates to CASSSWDRAYEQYF.